This T cell receptor beta chain was recorded in a study of cytomegalovirus exposure and HLA in healthy donors listed by TCRdb under 2017. Regarding the research as a whole: An earlier analysis of approximately 640 of the donors reported about 290 Gb of sequence data and around 120 million unique TCR beta sequences from about 180 million T cells. Around 320 gigabases of sequencing data and roughly 90 million unique TCR sequences were included in an early release covering over 600 HLA-typed donors. The genetic ancestry cluster associated with self-reported Caucasian donors included roughly four fifths of the roughly 380 genotyped donors. The study aimed to test whether cataloging public T cell receptors could reveal signatures of past pathogen exposure. The study used immunosequencing to profile the T cell repertoires of some 600 subjects and linked those repertoires to cytomegalovirus serostatus. Besides the first cohort of hundreds of subjects, a separate validation cohort made up of 120 or so different subjects was used. To predict cytomegalovirus infection status, the study brought together high-throughput TCR immunosequencing, statistical association of individual TCRs with disease status, and machine learning. A later analysis re-examined previously published TCR beta repertoires from 500 to 700 donors and added high-resolution HLA genotyping to investigate patterns of TCR occurrence. Rather than drawing on any new phenotypic data, the later analysis identified candidate immune exposures from TCR beta sequences and the way those sequences occurred across donors. To decide whether each TCR beta V gene segment behaved as functional or pseudogenic, an earlier analysis of some 600 of the donors relied on high-throughput TCR beta sequencing. Donor age, sex, ethnicity and CMV serostatus were compiled together with the repertoire data. Genome-wide SNP genotypes for about 65% of the 666 donors were used in a later genetic analysis, which treated that subset as a discovery cohort. All discovery cohort repertoires had been generated on a single sequencing platform. HLA typing included class I and class II loci at four-digit resolution. Typing coverage differed by locus: A, B, C, DRB1 and DQB1 were typed in about 620-640 donors, DQA1 in 522, DPA1 in some 570, and DPB1 in roughly 450. Four to six DR-DQ haplotypes were handled as single units for association and clustering because linkage in the cohort was strong. Across under 500 genotyped donors of the cohort, an average of roughly 200,000 unique TCR beta nucleotide sequences per donor were sequenced, and roughly a sixth of those sequences were non-productive. Points the paper makes about the study in general: Because the 87-base-pair reads could not distinguish some IMGT-functional V segments, including TRBV6-2 and TRBV6-3, those segments were excluded. A few of the identified cytomegalovirus-associated TCR beta chains were confirmed in vitro to be specific for cytomegalovirus antigens. Only TCR beta chains were sequenced in this cohort, and the absence of alpha or paired-chain data limited detectable features. A cluster of highly shared sequence variants was judged likely to be a technical artifact of the sequencing pipeline. Because HLA typing was unavailable for some donors at each locus, only the typed subset was used in association tests. A further reported finding was that TCR beta sequences accurately predicted the HLA-A and HLA-B alleles for most subjects in the first cohort. V-gene and J-gene trimming of TCR beta chains was associated with a missense DCLRE1C variant in a later genetic analysis, and the association was replicated in an independent cohort. A later genetic analysis reported fewer N-insertions in productive TCRs among donors in an Asian-associated ancestry cluster than the roughly 700-donor mean. Assigning TCR associations to individual alleles was difficult when HLA alleles, especially DR and DQ, strongly co-occurred. It was suggested by the authors that the approach could potentially be generalized to other disease states and immunological phenotypes. The earlier analysis of some 540 of the donors excluded approximately 17 rarely observed V segments, including chromosome 9 orphons, because counts were too low. Several of the top co-occurrence clusters appeared to be linked to parvovirus B19, influenza, CMV and Epstein-Barr virus, according to a later analysis. Linkage disequilibrium might explain the correlated functional status among segregating V segments, but an unknown experimental factor could not be ruled out. A later analysis found that most CMV-associated TCR beta chains appeared HLA-restricted, with HLA associations seemingly driven largely by CMV exposure. In an earlier analysis of about 540 of the donors, most TCR beta V segments were observed in productive rearrangements about 87% or about 30% of the time, broadly matching IMGT annotations. The only immune exposure information available for the cohort was CMV serostatus. In the study, around 150 TCR beta chains were listed as associated with cytomegalovirus. In a later analysis, 15,000 to 20,000 TCR beta sequences were associated with specific HLA alleles at a false discovery rate of 0.05. The classifier was reported to diagnose cytomegalovirus status with high specificity and sensitivity in both the original and validation cohorts. A later analysis found that TCR association rates varied across HLA loci, with DRB1 alleles showing the most associated TCRs and HLA-C alleles the fewest. In a later analysis, HLA-associated TCR beta chains showed more clonal expansion and lower generation probabilities than non-associated chains that were equally common. Across donors, most TCR sequences were observed very rarely, whereas some public TCRs were present in many individuals. The presence/absence analyses assumed that sequencing depth was roughly uniform across donors, and that assumption may not be true.

CDR1 and CDR2 (LNHDA, SQIVND) derive from the germline V gene (reference sequence). From the cysteine through the phenylalanine, the CDR3 covers 14 amino acids. Left in the record is the CDR3 DNA by itself, 42 bases read in frame from the first base. The V end gives up 7 bases and the J end 8 bases, leaving 10 bases in the junction not matched to a gene. Libraries were prepared through the immunoSEQ multiplex PCR assay. For the multiplex PCR, a mixture combining 60 forward primers for TCR Vbeta segments and 13 reverse primers for TCR Jbeta segments was used. The CDR3 region of rearranged TCR beta genes was amplified from genomic DNA with a multiplex PCR assay. Amplified TCR beta libraries were sequenced as 87-base-pair reads on the Illumina HiSeq System. The paper's data handling went like this. A later analysis counted tens of millions of unique TCR beta chains across the 700 or so repertoires, and roughly 9.9 million of these chains were shared by at least two donors. Raw reads were error-corrected and collapsed into unique sequences by a nearest-neighbor algorithm in which closely related sequences were merged to remove PCR and sequencing errors. Alignment of CDR3 sequences to IMGT reference sequences was used to assign V, D and J gene segments. For a sequence to be retained, at least a six-nucleotide match to both a V gene segment and a J gene segment was required. Rearrangements were classified as productive when the CDR3 lacked stop codons and remained in frame with V and J, and all other rearrangements were classified as non-productive. Following IMGT convention, CDR3 was defined as the stretch from the second conserved V-encoded cysteine up to the conserved J-encoded phenylalanine. The earlier analysis of approximately 590 of the donors excluded any sequence lacking an unambiguous match to a single V gene segment. An earlier analysis of some 500 of the donors classified V segments as functional when productive rearrangements were above 56.7% and as segregating when the standard deviation between donors was above 5%. A statistical classification framework was built for diagnosing cytomegalovirus status from the catalog of TCR beta chain sequences. A later analysis assigned V and J genes by comparing TCR nucleotide sequences with IMGT/GENE-DB human TR gene sequences. A later analysis assigned CDR3 sequences and most-parsimonious VDJ recombination scenarios with the TCRdist pipeline. In a later analysis, each TCR beta chain was defined by its CDR3 amino acid sequence together with its V-gene family, and reads without a unique V-gene family were excluded. A later analysis removed 592 highly shared, low-generation-probability nucleotide sequences to deal with suspected cross-contamination and a sequencing artifact. For each public chain, a later analysis derived a clonal expansion index from normalized ranks of inferred template counts within each repertoire. In a later analysis, generation probabilities were computed with a VDJ recombination model fitted to out-of-frame rearrangements, and the resulting probabilities were checked against IGoR. In a later analysis, TCR-TCR, TCR-HLA and TCR-CMV co-occurrence was scored with hypergeometric tests, and a repertoire-size bias correction was applied to TCR pairs. In a later analysis, false discovery rates were estimated by permuting HLA or CMV assignments 20 times. In a later analysis, co-occurring TCRs were grouped using DBSCAN, with TCRdist sequence similarity added in when clustering inside HLA-allele-positive subsets. For co-occurrence clustering, repertoires with fewer than 30,000 or more than 120,000 public chains were excluded, along with four to six repertoires with anomalous nucleotide sharing. In TCRdb, the immuneACCESS table is reduced to in-frame sequences with V and J assigned. These tables do not hold every clone; where another copy was compared, an unresolved V gene accounts for under half, and the others remain unexplained. V and J calls and clone size come straight from that table; D and trimming were deduced from the DNA. The sample yields 100,000 to 150,000 clones; 75% to 85% were counted once. Jointly, the top ten make up under 3% of the sample.

Concerning this clone: Its antigen is not yet known. No much larger clonotype is one base removed from it; base qualities were not supplied.

The cohort was made up of about 610 healthy bone marrow donors. At the time of sampling, every cohort member was nominally healthy, though immune exposures that went unrecorded were likely present. The donor was CMV seropositive and was included in the group of approximately 300 seropositive cohort members. Each donor provided a peripheral blood sample, and peripheral blood mononuclear cells were used for TCR beta sequencing. The Qiagen DNeasy Blood Extraction Kit was used to extract genomic DNA from the blood cell samples. The receptor comes from a woman younger than 35 in good health and CMV-seropositive. This sequence uses TRBV19 and TRBJ1-4, and 7 junctional nucleotides match TRBD1. Sequencing used PBMCs. CDR3 sequence: CASTQTGLDEKLFF. At the DNA level, the sequence is TGTGCCAGTACCCAGACAGGGTTAGACGAAAAACTGTTTTTT.